The clone carrying this TCR beta chain was seen a few times. This sample stems from a study of blood T cell repertoires in COVID-19. Study summary: Sources were T cells, B-cell-depleted T cells, or PBMCs; the material itself was cDNA or gDNA.

Trimming cost V 6 bases and J 3 bases, with 8 bases left between them. This CDR3 spans 12 amino acids. Germline lookup yields CDR1 LNHDA and CDR2 SQIVND (reference sequence). Profiling relied on immunoSEQ multiplex PCR, and the TCRdb table lists in-frame clones only, not all of them. The table includes 250,000 to 300,000 clones, around 86% detected once. The receptor comes from a man younger than 30 with active or convalescent COVID-19. The J gene is TRBJ1-2, the V gene TRBV19, with D uncertain. The sequenced sample consisted of peripheral blood. The CDR3 is CASSVRDYGYTF. The CDR3 DNA reads as TGTGCCAGTAGCGTTCGGGACTATGGCTACACCTTC.